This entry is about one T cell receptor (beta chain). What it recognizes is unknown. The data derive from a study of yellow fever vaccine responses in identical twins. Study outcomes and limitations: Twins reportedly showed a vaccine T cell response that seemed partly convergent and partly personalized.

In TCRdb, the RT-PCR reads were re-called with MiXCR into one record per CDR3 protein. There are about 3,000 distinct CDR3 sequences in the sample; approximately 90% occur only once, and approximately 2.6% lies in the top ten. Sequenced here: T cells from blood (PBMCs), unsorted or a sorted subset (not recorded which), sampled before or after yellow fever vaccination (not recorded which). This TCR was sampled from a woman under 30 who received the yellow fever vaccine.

This chain's CDR3 is CSALTGIETQYF. CDR3 DNA: TGCAGTGCATTGACAGGGATCGAGACCCAGTACTTC. The chain uses TRBV20-1 and TRBJ2-5; 7 bases map to TRBD1. Trimming removed 6 bases from V and 5 bases from J; junction bases left unmatched: 6. Germline V CDR1 and CDR2: DFQATT, SNEGSKA (reference sequence). This CDR3 comprises 12 residues.